Sequencing of this T cell receptor (beta chain) was carried out in a study of beta chain features in type 1 diabetes. CDR3 size: 17 residues. Germline loops: CDR1 SGHTA, CDR2 FQGNSA. Losses at the gene ends were 6 bases for V and 0 bases for J; bases not matched to a gene: 8. Study-wide results and limits: All four CD4+ subsets of Type 1 diabetes patients contained TCRB CDR3s that were moderately but significantly shorter.

The table lists this clone with a few counts. Its target is unknown. Sequenced material consisted of expressed TCRB transcripts (all of the isolated RNA was reverse transcribed). Data came from immunoSEQ multiplex PCR; TCRdb stores just in-frame clones and leaves some out. The table has around 70,000 clones, approximately 47% seen once. Sequenced sample: central memory CD4+ T cells from blood. This chain joins TRBV7-2 and TRBJ2-6; 7 bases line up with TRBD2. This receptor was identified in a man aged 25-45 years with type 1 diabetes. CDR3 protein: CASSERGGLSGANVLTF. As DNA, the CDR3 is TGTGCCAGCAGTGAGCGGGGTGGTCTCTCTGGGGCCAACGTCCTGACTTTC. Complete variable domain (other parts from reference TRBV7-2 and TRBJ2-6): GAGVSQSPSNKVTEKGKDVELRCDPISGHTALYWYRQSLGQGLEFLIYFQGNSAPDKSGLPSDRFSAERTGGSVSTLTIQRTQQEDSAVYLCASSERGGLSGANVLTFGAGSRLTVL.